This T cell receptor (beta chain) was captured by sequencing in a study of CD8+CD57+ T cells in acquired aplastic anemia. On the study more broadly: DNA from sorted CD4+ and CD8+ cells averaged roughly 3.4 ug. Study conclusions and caveats: Twenty-nine was the count of CD8+ CDR3 sequences that patients shared with controls.

Using genomic DNA as the template, TCR beta VDJ and CDR3 profiling was carried out. TCRdb reprocessed the reads with MiXCR, giving one entry per CDR3 protein. The table shows hundreds of thousands of distinct CDR3 sequences, with roughly 61% occurring only once. Whoever was chosen for sequencing had shown CD8+CD57+ cell expansion by flow cytometry. The sample holds a few counts of this clonotype. What it binds is unknown. V lost 0 bases and J lost 7; bases outside the gene matches: 2. Germline V CDR1 and CDR2: LNHDA, SQIVND (reference sequence). The CDR3 runs to 13 residues. The sample consisted of sorted CD4+, CD8+, or CD8+CD57+ T cells (not recorded which) from PBMCs. The chain uses TRBV19 and TRBJ1-2; 7 bases align to TRBD1. The source of this sequence is a human donor with aplastic anemia. The DNA of the CDR3 is TGTGCCAGTAGTATAGAGTACAGGGGTGGCTACACCTTC. Amino acid sequence: CASSIEYRGGYTF. Full variable domain (missing parts from reference TRBV19 and TRBJ1-2): DGGITQSPKYLFRKEGQNVTLSCEQNLNHDAMYWYRQDPGQGLRLIYYSQIVNDFQKGDIAEGYSVSREKKESFPLTVTSAQKNPTAFYLCASSIEYRGGYTFGSGTRLTVV.